This passage covers 4 T cell receptor beta chains from one sample sequenced in a study of T cells after yellow fever vaccination. From the 5' RACE reads, TCRdb called clonotypes with MiXCR, one entry per CDR3 protein. The sample shows about 170,000 distinct CDR3 sequences, 9.5% to 12% of them seen only once. Sample: CD8+ T cells sorted from PBMCs, taken 15 days after the yellow fever booster vaccination. The receptors come from a man aged 18 to 35 who received the YFV17D yellow fever vaccine.

The chain has TRBV4-3 and TRBJ2-3; the D is unclear. V was cut by 3 bases and J by 0 bases, with 10 bases left in between. The CDR3 is 15 residues long. CDR1 is LGHNA, CDR2 YSLEER, per germline. The CDR3, as DNA: TGCGCCAGCAGCCACGCGTCCGGGAGCACAGATACGCAGTATTTT. Protein sequence: CASSHASGSTDTQYF.

This rearrangement joins TRBV29-1 to TRBJ1-3; 7 bases fit TRBD1. CDR3 size: 13 residues. CDR1 SQVTM and CDR2 ANQGSEA come from the germline V gene. V lost 5 bases, J lost 1 base, and 2 bases stayed unmatched. The CDR3 DNA reads as TGCAGCGTTTGGGGACAGTCTGGAAACACCATATATTTT. Translated, it gives CSVWGQSGNTIYF.

The chain recombines TRBV29-1 with TRBJ2-7; 8 bases agree with TRBD2. The CDR3 is 14 residues long. After removal of 1 base from V and 3 bases from J, the junction contained 5 bases not matched to a gene. The germline CDR1 and CDR2 sequences are SQVTM and ANQGSEA. The CDR3 nucleotides read TGCAGCGTTGAAGTTCGGGAGGGTTACTACGAGCAGTACTTC. This sequence encodes CSVEVREGYYEQYF.

The chain employs TRBV29-1 and TRBJ1-5; D is undetermined. CDR1 and CDR2 (germline): SQVTM, ANQGSEA. The CDR3 extends over 15 amino acids. Trimming stripped 0 bases from V and 0 bases from J, with 9 bases between. The CDR3 DNA follows: TGCAGCGTTGAAGATTGGCAGGATAGCAATCAGCCCCAGCATTTT. Translating it yields CSVEDWQDSNQPQHF.